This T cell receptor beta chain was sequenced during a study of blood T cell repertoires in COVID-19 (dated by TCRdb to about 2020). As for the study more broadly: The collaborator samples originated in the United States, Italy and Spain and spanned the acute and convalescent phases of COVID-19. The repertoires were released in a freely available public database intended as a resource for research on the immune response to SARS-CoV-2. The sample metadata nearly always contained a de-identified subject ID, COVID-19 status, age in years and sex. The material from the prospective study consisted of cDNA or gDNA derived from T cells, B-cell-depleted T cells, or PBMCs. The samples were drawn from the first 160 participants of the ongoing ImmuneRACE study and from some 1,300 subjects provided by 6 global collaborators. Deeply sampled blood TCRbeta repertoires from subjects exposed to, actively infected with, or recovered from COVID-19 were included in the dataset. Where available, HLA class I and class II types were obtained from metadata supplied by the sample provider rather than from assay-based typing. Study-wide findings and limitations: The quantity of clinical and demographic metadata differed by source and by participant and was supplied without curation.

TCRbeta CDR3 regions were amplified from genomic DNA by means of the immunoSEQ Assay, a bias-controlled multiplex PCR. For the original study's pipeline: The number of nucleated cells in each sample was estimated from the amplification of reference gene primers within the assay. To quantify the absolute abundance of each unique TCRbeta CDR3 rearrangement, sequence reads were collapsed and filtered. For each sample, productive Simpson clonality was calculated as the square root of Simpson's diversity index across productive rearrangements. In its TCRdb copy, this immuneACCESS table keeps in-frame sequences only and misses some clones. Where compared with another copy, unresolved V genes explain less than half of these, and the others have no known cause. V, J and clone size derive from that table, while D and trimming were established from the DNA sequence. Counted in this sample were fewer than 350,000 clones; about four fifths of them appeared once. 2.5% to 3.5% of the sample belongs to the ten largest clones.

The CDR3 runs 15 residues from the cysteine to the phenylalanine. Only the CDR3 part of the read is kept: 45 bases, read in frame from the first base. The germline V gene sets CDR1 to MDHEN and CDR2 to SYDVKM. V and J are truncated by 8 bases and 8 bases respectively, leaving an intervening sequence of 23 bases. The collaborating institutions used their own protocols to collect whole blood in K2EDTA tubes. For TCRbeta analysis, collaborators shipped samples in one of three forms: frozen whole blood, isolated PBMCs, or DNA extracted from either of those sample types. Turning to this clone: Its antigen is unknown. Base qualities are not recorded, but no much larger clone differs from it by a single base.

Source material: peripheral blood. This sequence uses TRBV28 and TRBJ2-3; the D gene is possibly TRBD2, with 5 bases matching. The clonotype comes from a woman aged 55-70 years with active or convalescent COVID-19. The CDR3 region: CASGRRGPLGSTQYF. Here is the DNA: TGTGCCAGCGGCCGCCGGGGTCCCCTTGGGAGTACGCAGTATTTT.